The 22 T cell receptor beta chains given below trace back to one sample, sequenced in a study of cytotoxic CD8 clonotypes in ibrutinib-treated CLL. Libraries were prepared by immunoSEQ multiplex PCR; TCRdb keeps only in-frame clonotypes and omits some of them. The table has fewer than 200,000 clones, 84% seen once. The sample was PBMCs, taken after 24 months of ibrutinib treatment. These receptors were collected from a human donor with chronic lymphocytic leukemia.

This clone was recorded only once. The chain is built from TRBV6-5 and TRBJ1-5, with TRBD1 matching over 9 bases. The germline gives CDR1 MNHEY, CDR2 SVGAGI. The CDR3 is 15 residues long. Trimming removed 6 bases from V and 4 bases from J; junction bases left unmatched: 7. The CDR3 sequence: CASSPDRGINQPQHF. The CDR3 DNA is TGTGCCAGCAGCCCGGACAGGGGCATTAATCAGCCCCAGCATTTT.

The J gene is TRBJ2-1, the V gene TRBV29-1; no definite D call. CDR1 and CDR2 from the germline V gene are SQVTM and ANQGSEA. The CDR3 is made up of 15 amino acids. With 1 base removed from V and 1 base from J, the gap between germline ends came to 11 bases. This chain's CDR3 is CSVEVLWGSYNEQFF. Written as DNA, the CDR3 is TGCAGCGTTGAAGTTTTGTGGGGTTCCTACAATGAGCAGTTCTTC.

The gene calls are TRBV15 and TRBJ1-3; D possibly corresponds to TRBD1 (6 bases). Germline-derived CDR1 and CDR2 are LNHNV and YYDKDF (reference sequence). Trimming shortened V by 5 bases and J by 0 bases, and 11 bases separated the two germline ends. The CDR3 extends over 15 amino acids. The CDR3 DNA sequence: TGTGCCACCAGCGTGGGGGGCTCCTCTGGAAACACCATATATTTT. Translating gives CATSVGGSSGNTIYF. The full variable domain, in which reference TRBV15 and TRBJ1-3 provide the parts outside the CDR3, is DAMVIQNPRYQVTQFGKPVTLSCSQTLNHNVMYWYQQKSSQAPKLLFHYYDKDFNNEADTPDNFQSRRPNTSFCFLDIRSPGLGDTAMYLCATSVGGSSGNTIYFGEGSWLTVV.

As DNA, the CDR3 is TGTGCCAGCAGCCAAGGAGGGGTAGCGGGGCAGTACTTC. Translating it yields CASSQGGVAGQYF. This chain links TRBV4-2 with TRBJ2-7, with 7 bases lining up with TRBD2. V was clipped by 1 base and J by 9 bases; unmatched bases: 6. CDR3 length: 13 amino acids. The germline CDR1 and CDR2 sequences are LGHNA and YNFKEQ.

The J gene is TRBJ1-2, the V gene TRBV6-5, with D hard to call. V was pared by 2 bases and J by 2 bases, with 9 bases between. This CDR3 has 14 amino acids. Germline V gene lookup returns CDR1 MNHEY and CDR2 SVGAGI. CDR3 DNA: TGTGCCAGCAGTTACGGAGGAAAAAACTATGGCTACACCTTC. As protein: CASSYGGKNYGYTF.

The chain joins TRBV5-1 to TRBJ1-3, with D unresolved. Germline CDR1 SGHRS, CDR2 YFSETQ. The CDR3 consists of 14 residues. Deletions cut 3 bases from V and 0 bases from J, with 7 bases between. CDR3 sequence: CASSSKSSGNTIYF. In DNA, the CDR3 is TGCGCCAGCAGCTCTAAGAGCTCTGGAAACACCATATATTTT.

This chain uses TRBV6-1 with TRBJ1-2, with D perhaps TRBD1 (5 bases). Germline-derived CDR1 and CDR2 are MNHNS and SASEGT. V lost 1 base, J lost 7 bases, and 19 bases lay in between. This CDR3 has 16 residues. CDR3 amino acids: CASSEGMSGRRVGYTF. The CDR3 DNA reads TGTGCCAGCAGTGAAGGGATGTCAGGGCGCAGGGTTGGCTACACCTTC.

The chain recombines TRBV5-6 with TRBJ2-7; the match to TRBD1 covers 10 bases. The V gene end was trimmed by 4 bases and the J gene end by 2 bases; junction bases not matched to a gene: 6. In germline, CDR1 is SGHDT, CDR2 YYEEEE. This CDR3 region has 15 residues. For the CDR3, the DNA is TGTGCCAGCAGCACCCGGGACAGGGGTGCCTACGAGCAGTACTTC. Encoded protein: CASSTRDRGAYEQYF.

The CDR3, as DNA: TGTGCCAGCAGATCCTACGGGGGAATGAACACTGAAGCTTTCTTT. Its translation: CASRSYGGMNTEAFF. The chain uses TRBV5-8 and TRBJ1-1; possibly TRBD1 for D (5 bases). There are 15 residues in the CDR3. Trimming pared 5 bases from V and 0 bases from J, leaving 14 bases between. Germline loops: CDR1 SGHTS, CDR2 YDEGEE.

The rearrangement links TRBV10-3 to TRBJ2-1; a weak D match, TRBD2 (8 bases). V was clipped by 2 bases and J by 3 bases, with 17 bases between them. The CDR3 has 17 amino acids. The germline gives CDR1 ENHRY, CDR2 SYGVKD. The CDR3 DNA reads as TGTGCCATCAGTGAGGCGGGGGGACAGTGGATCTACAATGAGCAGTTCTTC. Residues: CAISEAGGQWIYNEQFF.

J is TRBJ1-1 and V is TRBV7-9; maybe TRBD1 (5 bases). V was trimmed by 5 bases and J by 7 bases, leaving 11 bases between them. The CDR3 is made up of 12 amino acids. Germline CDR1 reads SEHNR; CDR2 reads FQNEAQ (reference sequence). The DNA of the CDR3 is TGTGCCAGCAGCCACGGACACCTTGAAGCTTTCTTT. Encoded protein: CASSHGHLEAFF.

The J gene is TRBJ1-2, the V gene TRBV4-1, with unresolved D. The CDR3 has 14 residues. Germline CDR1 is MGHRA and CDR2 is YSYEKL. Deletions cut 4 bases from V and 3 bases from J, with 12 bases between. The CDR3 DNA reads as TGCGCCAGCAGCCCCCCCACAAGATACTATGGCTACACCTTC. Encoded protein: CASSPPTRYYGYTF.

The chain links TRBV18 to TRBJ1-3; perhaps TRBD1 as D (5 bases). CDR3 size: 16 residues. Germline V CDR1 and CDR2: KGHSH, LQKENI. The V end was cut by 3 bases, the J end by 0 bases, with 12 bases between. CDR3 sequence (DNA): TGTGCCAGCTCACCCTACGACAGCAGCTCTGGAAACACCATATATTTT. Translation: CASSPYDSSSGNTIYF.

The V and J genes are TRBV30 and TRBJ1-2; maybe TRBD1 (5 bases). Germline loops: CDR1 GTSNPN, CDR2 SVGIG (reference sequence). The CDR3 sequence is 14 residues long. V was shortened by 5 bases and J by 4 bases, with 17 bases between the two germline ends. CDR3 in amino acids: CAWGPGATLYGYTF. The CDR3 nucleotides are TGTGCCTGGGGACCCGGGGCAACCCTCTATGGCTACACCTTC.

The rearrangement links TRBV20-1 to TRBJ2-7; D is unclear. CDR1 DFQATT and CDR2 SNEGSKA come from the germline V gene (reference sequence). The CDR3 spans 11 residues. V was cut by 2 bases and J by 2 bases, with 4 bases left in between. The CDR3 sequence: CSARLAYEQYF. CDR3 nucleotides: TGCAGTGCTAGACTAGCCTACGAGCAGTACTTC.

The DNA for the CDR3 is TGTGCCTGGAGAGCGCTAGCGGTCACCGGGGAGCTGTTTTTT. It yields the protein CAWRALAVTGELFF. The V gene is TRBV30, the J gene TRBJ2-2; 7 bases map to TRBD2. Germline values: CDR1 GTSNPN, CDR2 SVGIG (reference sequence). J was trimmed by 4 bases and V by 3 bases; bases with no gene match: 5. The length of the CDR3 is 14 residues.

The chain joins TRBV9 to TRBJ1-4, with TRBD1 matching 8 bases. The V gene end was trimmed by 1 base and the J gene end by 7 bases; junction bases not matched to a gene: 12. The germline V gene has CDR1 SGDLS and CDR2 YYNGEE. The length of the CDR3 is 17 residues. CDR3 protein: CASSVSGQGASGEKLFF. Here the CDR3 DNA reads TGTGCCAGCAGCGTATCTGGGCAGGGGGCCTCTGGTGAAAAACTGTTTTTT.

J is TRBJ2-3 and V is TRBV7-9, with 10 bases lining up with TRBD2. V gave up 4 bases and J gave up 3 bases; unmatched junction bases: 7. From germline, CDR1 is SEHNR and CDR2 FQNEAQ (reference sequence). The CDR3 totals 16 residues. CDR3 amino acids: CASSSSGSLVTDTQYF. CDR3 DNA: TGTGCCAGCAGCTCTAGCGGGAGTCTTGTAACAGATACGCAGTATTTT.

V gene TRBV5-8 combines with J gene TRBJ1-4, with 7 nucleotides matching TRBD1. Germline assignment: CDR1 SGHTS and CDR2 YDEGEE. J gave up 13 bases and V 4 bases, and 10 bases lay outside the gene matches. The CDR3 runs to 13 residues. The CDR3 bases are TGTGCCAGCAGCCGGGAAGGGGGCAGAGGACTGTTTTTT. This gives the protein CASSREGGRGLFF.

Here the CDR3 DNA reads TGCGCCAGCAGCTTGGCCTCTGCCAGGGGCGAGCAGTACTTC. As protein: CASSLASARGEQYF. The genes are TRBV5-1 and TRBJ2-7, with D possibly TRBD1 on 6 matching bases. V was shortened by 0 bases and J by 6 bases, with 13 bases between the two germline ends. Germline lookup yields CDR1 SGHRS and CDR2 YFSETQ. The CDR3 sequence is 14 residues long.

J is TRBJ2-3 and V is TRBV7-8; D is perhaps TRBD2 (7 bases). CDR3 length: 15 residues. V was trimmed by 5 bases and J by 2 bases, leaving 14 bases between them. The V gene's germline CDR1 is SGHVS and CDR2 FQNEAQ. The CDR3 DNA follows: TGTGCCAGCAGCCCCGGGGGGCCCTACACAGATACGCAGTATTTT. This gives the protein CASSPGGPYTDTQYF.

This clone was seen just once. The CDR3 loop is CASSTQTSGGAYNEQFF. CDR3 nucleotides: TGCGCCAGCAGCACCCAGACTAGCGGGGGCGCCTACAATGAGCAGTTCTTC. This rearrangement joins TRBV5-1 to TRBJ2-1, with 12 bases fitting TRBD2. The CDR3 runs 17 residues. V lost 4 bases, J lost 2 bases, and 7 bases stayed unmatched. The germline V gene encodes CDR1 SGHRS and CDR2 YFSETQ.